A selection of T cell receptor beta chains follows, all from one sample in a study of blood T cell repertoires in COVID-19. The assay was immunoSEQ multiplex PCR, and TCRdb's table has in-frame clones only and misses some. The data show about 140,000 clones, with roughly four fifths seen just once and under 2% held by the top ten. Sequences were obtained from PBMCs or T cells enriched from blood (not recorded which). The receptors come from a woman under 30 who had been exposed to COVID-19. Each CDR3 is given with its conserved first and last residue. The D gene is left open where the match is weak. Clone size is given for some rows only: seen once, a few or many times, or a class if the clone is expanded.

j_gene,v_gene,d_gene,abundance,CDR3nt,CDR3aa
TRBJ2-3,TRBV28,.,.,TGTGCCAGTAATAATAACAGGGTAAATACGCAGTATTTT,CASNNNRVNTQYF
TRBJ1-4,TRBV2,.,.,TGTGCCGGGAGCCTGCGGGGTATAAACGAAAAACTGTTTTTT,CAGSLRGINEKLFF
TRBJ2-7,TRBV11-2,TRBD2,.,TGTGCCAGCAGCTCCGGGACTAGCGGTCGCTACGAGCAGTACTTC,CASSSGTSGRYEQYF
TRBJ1-1,TRBV2,TRBD1,.,TGTGCCAGCAGTTCACAGGGGGCTGAAGCTTTCTTT,CASSSQGAEAFF
TRBJ2-5,TRBV3-1/TRBV3-2,.,once,TGTGCCAGCAGCCAAGGCGGGACCACAGGGACCCAGTACTTC,CASSQGGTTGTQYF
TRBJ2-1,TRBV11-3,.,.,TGTGCCAGCAGCTCGAGCCGGGCTAGCGAGCTTGATGAGCAGTTCTTC,CASSSSRASELDEQFF
TRBJ2-7,TRBV28,.,.,TGTGCCAGCAGCTCACAGGTGAAGGGCACCTCCTCCTACGAGCAGTACTTC,CASSSQVKGTSSYEQYF
TRBJ2-5,TRBV30,.,.,TGTGCCTGGGATAGCGGAGTATACCAAGAGACCCAGTACTTC,CAWDSGVYQETQYF
TRBJ2-5,TRBV4-1,.,.,TGCGCCAGCAGCCAAGACAGCCAAGAGACCCAGTACTTC,CASSQDSQETQYF
TRBJ2-4,TRBV9,.,.,TGTGCCAGCAGCTTAACACAGAAAAACATTCAGTACTTC,CASSLTQKNIQYF
TRBJ2-3,TRBV7-2,TRBD2,.,TGTGCCAGCAGCTTAGTTGGGACTAGCGGGAGCCGGGATACGCAGTATTTT,CASSLVGTSGSRDTQYF
TRBJ1-6,TRBV19,.,few,TGTGCCAGTAGTACCCCGGGAGAGTGGGGTTCACCCCTCCACTTT,CASSTPGEWGSPLHF
TRBJ2-7,TRBV4-2,TRBD2,.,TGTGCCAGCAGCCCGGGACTAGCGGGAGGGCCAGCAGGTGAGCAGTACTTC,CASSPGLAGGPAGEQYF
TRBJ1-5,TRBV19,.,.,TGTGCCAGCCACCGTGGGGGGACCCAGCCCCAGCATTTT,CASHRGGTQPQHF
TRBJ1-5,TRBV28,.,.,TGTGCCAGCAGTCAACCAATAGGGGTGAGCAATCAGCCCCAGCATTTT,CASSQPIGVSNQPQHF
TRBJ1-1,TRBV2,TRBD1,.,TGTGCCAGCAGTCGACAGGGAGGCGGAACTTTCTTT,CASSRQGGGTFF
TRBJ1-4,TRBV18,.,once,TGTGCCAGCTCACCGATATTATCAGGTTGGATTGAAAAACTGTTTTTT,CASSPILSGWIEKLFF
TRBJ2-7,TRBV29-1,.,.,TGCAGCGCGAGGACAGACTCCTACGAGCAGTACTTC,CSARTDSYEQYF
TRBJ2-1,TRBV20-1,TRBD2,.,TGCAGTGCTAGTGGCGGGAGGGCCATCGATGAGCAGTTCTTC,CSASGGRAIDEQFF
TRBJ2-5,TRBV11-3,.,.,TGTGCCAGCAGCTCGTACCAAGAGACCCAGTACTTC,CASSSYQETQYF
TRBJ1-5,TRBV19,TRBD1,.,TGTGCCAGTACCACAGGCACAGGGGCTACCAATCAGCCCCAGCATTTT,CASTTGTGATNQPQHF
TRBJ2-1,TRBV16,.,.,TGTGCCAGCAGCCAATGGTGGCGGGAAGGGAATGAGCAGTTCTTC,CASSQWWREGNEQFF
TRBJ1-2,TRBV30,TRBD1,.,TGTGCCTGGAGTCCTATGGACAGGAACTATGGCTACACCTTC,CAWSPMDRNYGYTF
TRBJ2-1,TRBV7-9,TRBD2,.,TGTGCCAGCCTCATATTTGTAGCGGGGAAGAATGAGCAGTTCTTC,CASLIFVAGKNEQFF
TRBJ2-7,TRBV15,TRBD1,.,TGTGCCACCAGCAGAGCGGGACAGGGCGCCTACGAGCAGTACTTC,CATSRAGQGAYEQYF
TRBJ1-1,TRBV19,.,.,TGTGCCAGTAGACCCCGGGGGGGCAAGAACACTGAAGCTTTCTTT,CASRPRGGKNTEAFF
TRBJ1-2,TRBV7-8,TRBD1,.,TGTGCCAGCAGCTTAGAATTAGGGACAGCAGGATATGGCTACACCTTC,CASSLELGTAGYGYTF
TRBJ2-2,TRBV7-9,TRBD2,.,TGTGCCAGCAGCGATAATAGCGGGAGAAGGGCCGGGGAGCTGTTTTTT,CASSDNSGRRAGELFF
TRBJ1-5,TRBV18,.,.,TGTGCCAGCTCGGCGGCGGTAAATCAGCCCCAGCATTTT,CASSAAVNQPQHF
TRBJ2-7,TRBV18,TRBD1,few,TGTGCCAGCTCACCCGGGACAGATCTCTACGAGCAGTACTTC,CASSPGTDLYEQYF
TRBJ2-7,TRBV7-2,.,many,TGTGCCAGCAGCCTAACGACAGGGTGGGGGGACGAGCAGTACTTC,CASSLTTGWGDEQYF
TRBJ2-7,TRBV7-9,.,.,TGTGCCAGCAGCTTAGCGGCGGGACGGTCCTCCTACGAGCAGTACTTC,CASSLAAGRSSYEQYF
TRBJ2-7,TRBV6-5,TRBD1,few,TGTGCCAGCTCGGGACAGGGAACGGACGAGCAGTACTTC,CASSGQGTDEQYF
TRBJ2-1,TRBV12-3/TRBV12-4,TRBD2,.,TGTGCCAGCAGGGAACTAGCGGGGGATGAGCAGTTCTTC,CASRELAGDEQFF
TRBJ1-2,TRBV5-4,.,few,TGTGCCAGCAGCCCTAGACAGACCTATGGCTACACCTTC,CASSPRQTYGYTF
TRBJ2-3,TRBV5-1,TRBD1,.,TGCGCCAGCAGCCGCACAGGGGCAGCCAAAAAGCAAGATACGCAGTATTTT,CASSRTGAAKKQDTQYF
TRBJ2-3,TRBV2,TRBD2,.,TGTGCCAGCAGTGTTTCTCTAGCGGGAGTTTCCCCCACAGATACGCAGTATTTT,CASSVSLAGVSPTDTQYF
TRBJ2-2,TRBV30,.,.,TGTGCCTGGAGTGATGCGGGATCGACCGGGGAGCTGTTTTTT,CAWSDAGSTGELFF
TRBJ2-2,TRBV28,.,.,TGTGCCAGCAGTTTAACCCACAGGACCGGGGAGCTGTTTTTT,CASSLTHRTGELFF
TRBJ1-1,TRBV28,.,few,TGTGCCAGCAGTCAACAGGGAGCGGCTTTCTTT,CASSQQGAAFF
TRBJ2-1,TRBV11-3,.,.,TGTGCCAGCAGCTCAACAGATGAGCAGTTCTTC,CASSSTDEQFF
TRBJ1-2,TRBV19,.,.,TGTGCCAGTAGTATACCCAGATTGGGGGCGTATGGCTACACCTTC,CASSIPRLGAYGYTF
TRBJ2-1,TRBV13,TRBD2,.,TGTGCCAGCAGCTCACAGCGGGAGGGCCCCTACAATGAGCAGTTCTTC,CASSSQREGPYNEQFF
TRBJ1-5,TRBV6-1,.,few,TGTGCCAGCAGTGAAGCCATCAAAGGACGGAGGATGAGCAATCAGCCCCAGCATTTT,CASSEAIKGRRMSNQPQHF
TRBJ1-1,TRBV24-1,TRBD1,.,TGTGCCACCAGTGATTTCACAGGGGCCAATGGAGCTTTCTTT,CATSDFTGANGAFF
TRBJ1-1,TRBV21-1,.,.,TGTGCCAGCAGCGCCAGGGGGGTTGATACTGAAGCTTTCTTT,CASSARGVDTEAFF
TRBJ2-1,TRBV28,.,.,TGTGCCAGCAGTACAGGGGGGGTATCCTACAATGAGCAGTTCTTC,CASSTGGVSYNEQFF
TRBJ2-3,TRBV3-1/TRBV3-2,.,.,TGTGCCAGCAGCCAAGACTCGGGGTGGGGCACAGATACGCAGTATTTT,CASSQDSGWGTDTQYF
TRBJ2-1,TRBV4-2,TRBD2,.,TGTGCCAGCAGCCGTCCGCCCCCCGGTCTAGCGGGAGGGACGTCCTACAATGAGCAGTTCTTC,CASSRPPPGLAGGTSYNEQFF
TRBJ2-3,TRBV25-1,.,.,TGTGCCAGCAGTGGAACTCTGACAGATACGCAGTATTTT,CASSGTLTDTQYF
TRBJ1-1,TRBV29-1,.,.,TGCAGCGTGGCGGGACGGTCGAACACTGAAGCTTTCTTT,CSVAGRSNTEAFF
TRBJ1-1,TRBV5-1,TRBD1,.,TGCGCCAGCACCCCTTTCCCAGACAGGGCCACTGAAGCTTTCTTT,CASTPFPDRATEAFF